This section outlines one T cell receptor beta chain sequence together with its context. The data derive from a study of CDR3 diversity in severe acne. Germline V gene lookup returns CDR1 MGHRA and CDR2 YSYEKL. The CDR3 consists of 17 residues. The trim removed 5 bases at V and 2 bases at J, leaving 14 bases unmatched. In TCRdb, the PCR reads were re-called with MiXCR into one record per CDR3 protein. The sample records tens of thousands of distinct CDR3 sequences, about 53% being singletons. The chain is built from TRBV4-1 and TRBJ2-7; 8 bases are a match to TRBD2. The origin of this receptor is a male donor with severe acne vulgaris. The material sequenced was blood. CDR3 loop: CASSDLSRGALTYEQYF. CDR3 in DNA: TGCGCCAGCAGCGACCTGTCGCGGGGGGCGCTTACCTACGAGCAGTACTTC.